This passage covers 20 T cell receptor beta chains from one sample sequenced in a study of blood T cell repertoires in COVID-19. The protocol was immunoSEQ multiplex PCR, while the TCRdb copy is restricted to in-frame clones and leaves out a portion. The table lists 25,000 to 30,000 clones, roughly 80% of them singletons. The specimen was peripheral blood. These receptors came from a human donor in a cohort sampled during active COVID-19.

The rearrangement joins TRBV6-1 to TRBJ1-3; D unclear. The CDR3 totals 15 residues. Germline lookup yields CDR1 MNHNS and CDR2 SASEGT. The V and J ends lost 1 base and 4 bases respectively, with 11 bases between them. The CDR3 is CASSEEMSFGNTIYF. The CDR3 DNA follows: TGTGCCAGCAGTGAAGAGATGAGTTTCGGAAACACCATATATTTT.

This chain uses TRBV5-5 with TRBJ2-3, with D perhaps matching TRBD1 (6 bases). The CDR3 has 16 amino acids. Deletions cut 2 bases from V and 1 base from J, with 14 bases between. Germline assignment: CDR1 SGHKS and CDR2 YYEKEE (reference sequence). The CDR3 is CASSLRSGAGTDTQYF. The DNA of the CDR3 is TGTGCCAGCAGCTTAAGATCAGGGGCCGGCACAGATACGCAGTATTTT.

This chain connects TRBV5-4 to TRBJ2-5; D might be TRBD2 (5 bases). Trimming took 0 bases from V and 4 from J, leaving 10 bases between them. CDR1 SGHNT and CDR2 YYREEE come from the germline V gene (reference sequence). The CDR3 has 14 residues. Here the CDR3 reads CASSLASFRETQYF. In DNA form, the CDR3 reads TGTGCCAGCAGCTTGGCTAGCTTCCGAGAGACCCAGTACTTC.

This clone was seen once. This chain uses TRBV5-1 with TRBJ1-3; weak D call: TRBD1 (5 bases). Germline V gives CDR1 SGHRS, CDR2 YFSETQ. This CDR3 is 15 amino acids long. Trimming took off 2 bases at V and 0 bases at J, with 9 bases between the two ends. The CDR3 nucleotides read TGCGCCAGCAGCTTCGACAGCTTCTCTGGAAACACCATATATTTT. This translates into CASSFDSFSGNTIYF.

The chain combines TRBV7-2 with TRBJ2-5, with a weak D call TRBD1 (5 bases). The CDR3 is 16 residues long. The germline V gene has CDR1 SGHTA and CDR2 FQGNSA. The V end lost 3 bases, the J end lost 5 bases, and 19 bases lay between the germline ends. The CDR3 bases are TGTGCCAGCAGCTTCGGGTATAGGGGAACCGGGGAGACCCAGTACTTC. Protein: CASSFGYRGTGETQYF. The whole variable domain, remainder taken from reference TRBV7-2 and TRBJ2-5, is GAGVSQSPSNKVTEKGKDVELRCDPISGHTALYWYRQSLGQGLEFLIYFQGNSAPDKSGLPSDRFSAERTGGSVSTLTIQRTQQEDSAVYLCASSFGYRGTGETQYFGPGTRLLVL.

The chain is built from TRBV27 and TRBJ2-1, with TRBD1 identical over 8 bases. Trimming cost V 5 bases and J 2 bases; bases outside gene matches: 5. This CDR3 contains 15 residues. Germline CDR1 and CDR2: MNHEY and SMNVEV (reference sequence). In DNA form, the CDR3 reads TGTGCCAGCAGTAGGGACAGGTTTACCTACAATGAGCAGTTCTTC. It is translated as CASSRDRFTYNEQFF.

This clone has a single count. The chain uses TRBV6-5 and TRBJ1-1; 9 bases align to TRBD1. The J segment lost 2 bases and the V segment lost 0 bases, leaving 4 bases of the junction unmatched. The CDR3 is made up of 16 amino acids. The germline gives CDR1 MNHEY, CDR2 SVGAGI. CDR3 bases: TGTGCCAGCAGTTACTCGAAGACAGGGGGTAACACTGAAGCTTTCTTT. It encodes CASSYSKTGGNTEAFF.

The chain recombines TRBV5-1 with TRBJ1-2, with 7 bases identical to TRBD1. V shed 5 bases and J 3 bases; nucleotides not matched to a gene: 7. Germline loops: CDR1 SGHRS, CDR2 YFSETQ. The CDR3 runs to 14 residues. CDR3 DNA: TGCGCCAGCAGGGGTCAGGGGGACTACTATGGCTACACCTTC. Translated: CASRGQGDYYGYTF.

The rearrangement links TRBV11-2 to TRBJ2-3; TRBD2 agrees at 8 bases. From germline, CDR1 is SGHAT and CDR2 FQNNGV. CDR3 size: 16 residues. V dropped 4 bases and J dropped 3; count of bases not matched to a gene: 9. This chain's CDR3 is CASSSRSGGTTDTQYF. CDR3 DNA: TGTGCCAGCAGCTCCCGGAGCGGGGGAACGACAGATACGCAGTATTTT.

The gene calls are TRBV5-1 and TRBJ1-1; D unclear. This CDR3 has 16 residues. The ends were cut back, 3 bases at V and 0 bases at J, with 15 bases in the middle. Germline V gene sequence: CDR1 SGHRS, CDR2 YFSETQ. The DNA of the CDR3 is TGCGCCAGCAGCTCCTCGCCGGGAAAAATGAACACTGAAGCTTTCTTT. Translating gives CASSSSPGKMNTEAFF.

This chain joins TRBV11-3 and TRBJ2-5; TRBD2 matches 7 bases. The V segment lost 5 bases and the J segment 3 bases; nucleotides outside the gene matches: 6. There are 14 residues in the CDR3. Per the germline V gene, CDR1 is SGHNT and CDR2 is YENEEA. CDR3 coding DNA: TGTGCCAGCAGCCCTGGGGGGGTGGAAGAGACCCAGTACTTC. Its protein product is CASSPGGVEETQYF.

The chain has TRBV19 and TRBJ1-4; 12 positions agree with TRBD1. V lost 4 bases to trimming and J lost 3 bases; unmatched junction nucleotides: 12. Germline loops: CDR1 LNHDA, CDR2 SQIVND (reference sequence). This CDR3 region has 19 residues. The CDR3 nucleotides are TGTGCCAGTAGTACCCTGGGACAGGGGGCAGGTTTGGCTAATGAAAAACTGTTTTTT. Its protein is CASSTLGQGAGLANEKLFF.

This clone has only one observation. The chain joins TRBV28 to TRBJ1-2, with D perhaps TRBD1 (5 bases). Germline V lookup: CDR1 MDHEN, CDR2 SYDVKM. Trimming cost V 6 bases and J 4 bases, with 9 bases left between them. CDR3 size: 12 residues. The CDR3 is CASSSRAYGYTF. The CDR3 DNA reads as TGTGCCAGCAGCTCCAGGGCCTATGGCTACACCTTC.

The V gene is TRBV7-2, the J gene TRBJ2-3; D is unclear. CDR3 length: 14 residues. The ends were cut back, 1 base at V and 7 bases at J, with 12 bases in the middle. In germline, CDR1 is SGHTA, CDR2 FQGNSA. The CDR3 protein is CASSLGSPSYTQYF. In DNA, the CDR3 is TGTGCCAGCAGCTTAGGGTCCCCTAGTTATACGCAGTATTTT. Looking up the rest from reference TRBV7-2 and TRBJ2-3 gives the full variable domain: GAGVSQSPSNKVTEKGKDVELRCDPISGHTALYWYRQSLGQGLEFLIYFQGNSAPDKSGLPSDRFSAERTGGSVSTLTIQRTQQEDSAVYLCASSLGSPSYTQYFGPGTRLTVL.

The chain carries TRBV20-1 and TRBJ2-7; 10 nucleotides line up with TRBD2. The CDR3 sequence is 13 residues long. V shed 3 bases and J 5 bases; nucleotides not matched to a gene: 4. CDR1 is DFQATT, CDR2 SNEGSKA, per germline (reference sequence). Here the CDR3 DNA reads TGCAGTGCTAGTCCAACTAGCGGGGACGAGCAGTACTTC. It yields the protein CSASPTSGDEQYF.

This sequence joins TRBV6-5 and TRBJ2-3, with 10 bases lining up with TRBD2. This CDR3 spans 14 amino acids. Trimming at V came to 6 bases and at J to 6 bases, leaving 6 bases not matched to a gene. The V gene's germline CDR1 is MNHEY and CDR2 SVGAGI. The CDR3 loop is CASRISGRGDTQYF. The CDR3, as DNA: TGTGCCAGCAGGATAAGCGGGAGGGGGGATACGCAGTATTTT.

In nucleotides, the CDR3 is TGTGCCAGCAGCTTCTACGGGAGAACTAGCCTCGGTCGAACGAGATCCTACAATGAGCAGTTCTTC. This codes for CASSFYGRTSLGRTRSYNEQFF. The chain couples TRBV6-6 to TRBJ2-1, with D tentatively TRBD2 (6 bases). The CDR3 length is 22 residues. V was pared by 6 bases and J by 1 base, with 34 bases between. Germline V CDR1 and CDR2: MNHNY, SVGAGI (reference sequence).

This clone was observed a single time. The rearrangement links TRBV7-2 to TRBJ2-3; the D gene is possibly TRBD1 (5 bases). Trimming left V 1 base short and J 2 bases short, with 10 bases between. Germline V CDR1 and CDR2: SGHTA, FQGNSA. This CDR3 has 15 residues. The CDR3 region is CASSLGQGHTDTQYF. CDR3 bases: TGTGCCAGCAGCTTAGGTCAGGGCCACACAGATACGCAGTATTTT.

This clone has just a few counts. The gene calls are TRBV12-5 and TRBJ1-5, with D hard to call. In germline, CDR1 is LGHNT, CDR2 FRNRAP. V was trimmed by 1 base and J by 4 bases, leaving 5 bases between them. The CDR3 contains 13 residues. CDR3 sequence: CASGLATNQPQHF. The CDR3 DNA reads TGTGCTAGTGGTTTGGCTACGAATCAGCCCCAGCATTTT.

Written as DNA, the CDR3 is TGTGCCAGCAGTTTCCGACAAGCCGAGCAGTTCTTC. Amino acids: CASSFRQAEQFF. This rearrangement joins TRBV6-6 to TRBJ2-1; D unresolved. Per germline, CDR1 MNHNY and CDR2 SVGAGI (reference sequence). The CDR3 length is 12 residues. V was pared by 4 bases and J by 10 bases, with 11 bases between.